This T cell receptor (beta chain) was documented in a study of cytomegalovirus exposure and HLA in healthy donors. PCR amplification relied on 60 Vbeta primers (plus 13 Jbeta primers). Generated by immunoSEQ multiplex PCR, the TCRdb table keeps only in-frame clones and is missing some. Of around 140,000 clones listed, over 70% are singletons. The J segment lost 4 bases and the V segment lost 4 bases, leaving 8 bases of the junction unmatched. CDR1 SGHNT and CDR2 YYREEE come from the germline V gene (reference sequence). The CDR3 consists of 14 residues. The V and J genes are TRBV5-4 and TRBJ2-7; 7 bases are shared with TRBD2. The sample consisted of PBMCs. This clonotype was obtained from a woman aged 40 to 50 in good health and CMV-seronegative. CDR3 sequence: CASSPGLGPYEQYF. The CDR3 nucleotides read TGTGCCAGCAGCCCCGGACTAGGACCTTACGAGCAGTACTTC.